What follows are 21 T cell receptor beta chains derived from one specimen sequenced in a study of technical replicates of blood from several donors. The method was immunoSEQ multiplex PCR; TCRdb's version includes in-frame clones alone and lacks a portion of them. The sample carries 60,000 to 90,000 clones, about 92% recorded once. Sequencing used T cells isolated from PBMCs. The receptors come from a human donor in good health.

The chain carries TRBV5-1 and TRBJ1-2, with D perhaps TRBD1 (5 bases). Germline V gene sequence: CDR1 SGHRS, CDR2 YFSETQ. The CDR3 is made up of 14 amino acids. V was shortened by 0 bases and J by 6 bases, with 12 bases between the two germline ends. CDR3 bases: TGCGCCAGCAGCTTGGAGGCAGGGAGGGATGGCTACACCTTC. This encodes CASSLEAGRDGYTF.

The rearrangement links TRBV28 to TRBJ2-7; 11 nucleotides agree with TRBD1. The CDR3 consists of 15 residues. V shed 3 bases and J 5 bases; nucleotides not matched to a gene: 6. From germline, CDR1 is MDHEN and CDR2 SYDVKM. In nucleotides, the CDR3 is TGTGCCAGCAGTTTTCGGGACAGGGGGACCGACGAGCAGTACTTC. It yields the protein CASSFRDRGTDEQYF.

This chain uses TRBV5-1 with TRBJ2-5; 8 bases agree with TRBD1. Germline V gives CDR1 SGHRS, CDR2 YFSETQ. The CDR3 consists of 14 residues. Trimming took 2 bases from V and 5 from J; bases not matched to a gene: 5. The CDR3, as DNA: TGCGCCAGCAGCTTATCAGGGGGCAGGGAGACCCAGTACTTC. It yields the protein CASSLSGGRETQYF.

This clone was found once. This chain links TRBV14 with TRBJ1-2; unclear D gene. Germline assignment: CDR1 SGHDN and CDR2 FVKESK. This CDR3 contains 13 residues. V was cut by 2 bases and J by 4 bases, with 8 bases left in between. DNA for the CDR3: TGTGCCAGCAGCCAAAGCAATCCCTATGGCTACACCTTC. It translates to CASSQSNPYGYTF.

The table lists this clone with a count of one. V is TRBV5-1 and J is TRBJ1-5; TRBD1 matches 7 bases. Germline-derived CDR1 and CDR2 are SGHRS and YFSETQ. The CDR3 totals 15 residues. V lost 1 base, J lost 7 bases, and 8 bases stayed unmatched. CDR3 bases: TGCGCCAGCAGCTTGTCCGGGACAGTTACCCAGCCCCAGCATTTT. Translating gives CASSLSGTVTQPQHF.

The chain joins TRBV4-1 to TRBJ2-2, with D possibly being TRBD2 (6 bases). In germline, CDR1 is MGHRA, CDR2 YSYEKL. Trimming took off 8 bases at V and 5 bases at J, with 18 bases between the two ends. The CDR3 has 15 amino acids. CDR3 protein: CASSWRGPGTGELFF. CDR3 in DNA: TGCGCCAGCTCTTGGCGGGGCCCAGGGACCGGGGAGCTGTTTTTT.

The CDR3 DNA is TGTGCCATCACTCAGGGGTTCGAGCAGTACTTC. It codes for CAITQGFEQYF. The chain uses TRBV10-3 and TRBJ2-7; D is possibly TRBD1 (6 bases). Germline CDR1 reads ENHRY; CDR2 reads SYGVKD. The germline V and J ends were trimmed by 7 bases and 6 bases, with 10 bases remaining between them. The CDR3 has 11 residues.

The rearrangement uses TRBV4-2 and TRBJ2-2; D gene uncertain. V lost 11 bases and J lost 10, with 8 bases in between. This CDR3 contains 9 residues. Germline assignment: CDR1 LGHNA and CDR2 YNFKEQ. In DNA form, the CDR3 reads TGTGCCCGTCCTTTGGAGCTGTTTTTT. Translation gives CARPLELFF.

The chain employs TRBV7-4 and TRBJ2-6; 7 bases align to TRBD1. V lost 4 bases, J lost 0 bases, and 9 bases stayed unmatched. The germline gives CDR1 SGHVT, CDR2 SQSDAQ. This CDR3 has 18 residues. DNA of the CDR3: TGTGCCAGCAGCTCGGGACAGTGCTATATCTCTGGGGCCAACGTCCTGACTTTC. Translation: CASSSGQCYISGANVLTF.

The chain recombines TRBV6-1 with TRBJ1-2, with 7 bases lining up with TRBD1. Germline V gives CDR1 MNHNS, CDR2 SASEGT. V shed 4 bases and J 4 bases; nucleotides not matched to a gene: 3. CDR3 length: 13 residues. CDR3 DNA sequence: TGTGCCAGCAGTGGGGGACAGCCCTATGGCTACACCTTC. Amino acid sequence: CASSGGQPYGYTF.

This chain uses TRBV19 with TRBJ1-1; the match to TRBD1 covers 9 bases. The V segment lost 3 bases and the J segment 6 bases; nucleotides outside the gene matches: 2. Germline values: CDR1 LNHDA, CDR2 SQIVND (reference sequence). The CDR3 is 13 amino acids. The CDR3 nucleotides are TGTGCCAGTAGTATCGGGACAGGGCCTGAAGCTTTCTTT. Protein product: CASSIGTGPEAFF.

This clone has a single count. This sequence joins TRBV25-1 and TRBJ2-5; 7 positions agree with TRBD1. The trim removed 7 bases at V and 5 bases at J, leaving 7 bases unmatched. CDR1 and CDR2 from the germline V gene are MGHDK and SYGVNS. CDR3 length: 13 residues. CDR3 sequence reads: CASNSGTVETQYF. The CDR3 bases are TGTGCCAGCAACTCCGGGACAGTGGAGACCCAGTACTTC.

This chain connects TRBV9 to TRBJ1-1; the D gene is possibly TRBD1 (6 bases). This CDR3 has 13 amino acids. Germline lookup yields CDR1 SGDLS and CDR2 YYNGEE. V shed 0 bases and J shed 7 bases, with 10 bases lying between them. The CDR3 nucleotides are TGTGCCAGCAGCGTAGTGATAGGGGGTGAAGCTTTCTTT. This encodes CASSVVIGGEAFF. The full variable domain, completed using reference TRBV9 and TRBJ1-1, is DSGVTQTPKHLITATGQRVTLRCSPRSGDLSVYWYQQSLDQGLQFLIQYYNGEERAKGNILERFSAQQFPDLHSELNLSSLELGDSALYFCASSVVIGGEAFFGQGTRLTVV.

This sequence joins TRBV4-3 and TRBJ1-5; D gene unclear. V was cut by 4 bases and J by 4 bases, with 8 bases left in between. The CDR3 covers 13 residues. In germline, CDR1 is LGHNA, CDR2 YSLEER. The CDR3 loop reads CASSLEQNQPQHF. The CDR3 DNA is TGCGCCAGCAGCCTTGAACAGAATCAGCCCCAGCATTTT.

The gene calls are TRBV9 and TRBJ1-2; no clear D gene. V lost 0 bases and J 4 bases, leaving 13 bases between the germline ends. The CDR3 covers 15 residues. The V gene's germline CDR1 is SGDLS and CDR2 YYNGEE. This CDR3 is CASSVGLVPVYGYTF. The CDR3 DNA is TGTGCCAGCAGCGTAGGCCTAGTACCAGTCTATGGCTACACCTTC.

The chain carries TRBV30 and TRBJ1-4; D is ambiguous. V was pared by 0 bases and J by 11 bases, with 16 bases between. CDR3 length equals 14 residues. Germline V lookup: CDR1 GTSNPN, CDR2 SVGIG (reference sequence). The CDR3 reads CAWSVTRGSFKLFF. The CDR3 bases are TGTGCCTGGAGTGTAACTCGGGGTAGCTTTAAACTGTTTTTT.

This sequence joins TRBV6-1 and TRBJ2-7; 9 bases align to TRBD1. Per the germline V gene, CDR1 is MNHNS and CDR2 is SASEGT. With 6 bases clipped from V and 4 bases from J, the junction kept 7 bases outside the gene matches. This CDR3 comprises 14 residues. The CDR3 DNA sequence: TGTGCCAGCAGGCCCGGGACAGGGTTTTACGAGCAGTACTTC. This sequence encodes CASRPGTGFYEQYF.

The gene calls are TRBV7-2 and TRBJ2-5, with 7 bases aligning to TRBD1. This CDR3 has 17 amino acids. Trimming took 4 bases from V and 1 from J; bases not matched to a gene: 12. Germline CDR1 SGHTA, CDR2 FQGNSA. The chain's CDR3 is CASSYQPGGSFQETQYF. The CDR3 bases are TGTGCCAGCAGCTATCAACCAGGGGGTTCGTTCCAAGAGACCCAGTACTTC.

This clone occurred once. The chain couples TRBV11-2 to TRBJ2-7, with 7 bases that match TRBD2. This CDR3 has 15 residues. Germline CDR1 SGHAT, CDR2 FQNNGV. V lost 2 bases, J lost 7 bases, and 11 bases stayed unmatched. The CDR3 sequence: CASSLLGLGVGEQYF. DNA for the CDR3: TGTGCCAGCAGCTTATTAGGACTAGGGGTTGGAGAGCAGTACTTC.

The chain joins TRBV30 to TRBJ2-7, with 7 bases that match TRBD2. CDR1 is GTSNPN and CDR2 is SVGIG in the germline V gene (reference sequence). J gave up 3 bases and V 3 bases, and 5 bases lay outside the gene matches. This CDR3 is 13 amino acids long. CDR3: CAWRGGTFYEQYF. The CDR3 DNA sequence: TGTGCCTGGAGGGGGGGGACTTTCTACGAGCAGTACTTC.

This chain joins TRBV5-1 and TRBJ2-5, with 8 positions matching TRBD2. This CDR3 has 14 amino acids. CDR1 is SGHRS and CDR2 is YFSETQ in the germline V gene. The V and J ends lost 4 bases and 4 bases, in that order; junction bases with no gene match: 6. Written as DNA, the CDR3 is TGCGCCAGCAGCCGGCGCCTAGCGGGAGAGACCCAGTACTTC. Protein: CASSRRLAGETQYF.